This T cell receptor beta chain was sequenced in a study of T cell changes during pregnancy in multiple sclerosis. This clone was detected only a few times. The V and J ends lost 2 bases and 4 bases respectively, with 6 bases between them. Germline CDR1 is SQVTM and CDR2 is ANQGSEA. This CDR3 is 11 amino acids long. Here immunoSEQ multiplex PCR was the method, and the copy in TCRdb shows in-frame clones only, minus some. Among 50,000 to 60,000 clones listed, 90% to 95% were seen once. The gene calls are TRBV29-1 and TRBJ2-7; D gene uncertain. The starting material was CD4+ T cells from peripheral blood mononuclear cells, obtained in the first trimester of pregnancy. The clonotype comes from a female donor with multiple sclerosis, enrolled in a pregnancy study. CDR3 loop: CSVETEYEQYF. CDR3 DNA sequence: TGCAGCGTTGAAACGGAGTACGAGCAGTACTTC.